These 26 T cell receptor beta chains were sequenced from one sample in a study of blood T cell repertoires in COVID-19 (dated by TCRdb to the early 2020s). Library generation was performed with the immunoSEQ multiplex PCR assay. Sourced from immuneACCESS, this table was stored by TCRdb with only in-frame sequences that have V and J called. A share of the clones is absent; for the studies checked, an unresolved V gene accounts for under half, and the remainder has no known explanation. This sample is represented by hundreds of thousands of clones; 91% of them were singletons. Roughly 3% of the sample is in the top ten clones. The sequenced material came from peripheral blood. The receptors stem from a woman aged 18-29 years who had recovered from COVID-19.

The chain combines TRBV18 with TRBJ1-3; D ambiguous. With 6 bases removed from V and 4 bases from J, the gap between germline ends came to 28 bases. CDR3 size: 19 residues. CDR1 and CDR2 (germline): KGHSH, LQKENI. The CDR3 protein is CASSPNSLAAALLGNTIYF. The CDR3 DNA reads TGTGCCAGCTCCCCCAACTCATTAGCCGCGGCGTTGTTGGGAAACACCATATATTTT.

The CDR3 here is CASSSTISGPSYNEQFF. CDR3 sequence (DNA): TGCGCCAGCAGCTCGACCATTAGCGGACCCTCCTACAATGAGCAGTTCTTC. This chain connects TRBV5-1 to TRBJ2-1; tentative D call: TRBD2 (6 bases). In germline, CDR1 is SGHRS, CDR2 YFSETQ. Trimming stripped 3 bases from V and 0 bases from J, with 16 bases between. CDR3 size: 17 residues.

The chain employs TRBV6-5 and TRBJ2-4; 7 bases align to TRBD2. The germline gives CDR1 MNHEY, CDR2 SVGAGI. With V trimmed by 5 bases and J by 9 bases, 13 bases remained unmatched. The CDR3 has 15 amino acids. Here the CDR3 reads CASSTFAGDGGIQYF. The CDR3 bases are TGTGCCAGCAGTACCTTCGCGGGAGATGGTGGCATTCAGTACTTC.

This sequence joins TRBV9 and TRBJ2-1; TRBD2 is a possible D gene (5 bases). V was clipped by 0 bases and J by 10 bases, with 8 bases between them. From germline, CDR1 is SGDLS and CDR2 YYNGEE. The CDR3 covers 12 residues. The CDR3 spells CASSVVGGEQFF. In DNA form, the CDR3 reads TGTGCCAGCAGCGTAGTTGGCGGGGAGCAGTTCTTC.

The chain is built from TRBV7-2 and TRBJ2-1; possibly TRBD1 for D (6 bases). V was trimmed by 5 bases and J by 0 bases, leaving 11 bases between them. The CDR3 runs to 15 residues. Germline V gene data show CDR1 as SGHTA and CDR2 as FQGNSA. The CDR3: CASSIDRSSYNEQFF. The DNA of the CDR3 is TGTGCCAGCAGCATTGACAGGAGCTCCTACAATGAGCAGTTCTTC. The variable domain in full, completed from reference TRBV7-2 and TRBJ2-1, reads GAGVSQSPSNKVTEKGKDVELRCDPISGHTALYWYRQSLGQGLEFLIYFQGNSAPDKSGLPSDRFSAERTGGSVSTLTIQRTQQEDSAVYLCASSIDRSSYNEQFFGPGTRLTVL.

This chain connects TRBV7-9 to TRBJ1-1, with 9 bases identical to TRBD1. CDR3 size: 15 residues. The germline gives CDR1 SEHNR, CDR2 FQNEAQ (reference sequence). The ends lost 5 bases at V and 5 bases at J; junction bases unmatched: 9. The CDR3 DNA sequence: TGTGCCAGCAGCACATCGGGACAGGGAGGAACTGAAGCTTTCTTT. This gives the protein CASSTSGQGGTEAFF.

This clone occurred a few times. The identical CDR3 is also encoded by other nucleotide sequences in the sample. The chain combines TRBV5-1 with TRBJ2-7; 10 nucleotides agree with TRBD1. J was trimmed by 2 bases and V by 5 bases; bases with no gene match: 4. The CDR3 length is 14 residues. Looked up from germline, CDR1 is SGHRS and CDR2 is YFSETQ. CDR3 sequence reads: CASSSGTGAYEQYV. The DNA of the CDR3 is TGCGCCAGCAGTTCCGGGACAGGGGCCTACGAGCAGTACGTC.

The chain couples TRBV7-2 to TRBJ2-3; 10 bases match TRBD2. Looked up from germline, CDR1 is SGHTA and CDR2 is FQGNSA. J was trimmed by 4 bases and V by 5 bases; bases with no gene match: 9. The CDR3 extends over 16 amino acids. The CDR3 DNA is TGTGCCAGCAGCCCCCAGCTAGCGGGAGCCCCAGATACGCAGTATTTT. This translates into CASSPQLAGAPDTQYF.

The genes are TRBV11-3 and TRBJ1-1, with no clear D. The CDR3 consists of 16 residues. Per the germline V gene, CDR1 is SGHNT and CDR2 is YENEEA. Between the trimmed V and J ends, which lost 1 base and 1 base, there was a span of 13 bases. CDR3 protein: CASSLVLTRENTEAFF. CDR3 nucleotides: TGTGCCAGCAGCTTAGTCCTTACACGGGAGAACACTGAAGCTTTCTTT.

The V call is TRBV7-2, the J call TRBJ2-4; 9 bases match TRBD2. In germline, CDR1 is SGHTA, CDR2 FQGNSA. The CDR3 contains 14 residues. Trimming removed 1 base from V and 9 bases from J; junction bases left unmatched: 4. The CDR3 region is CASSLGREGRIQYF. The CDR3 DNA sequence: TGTGCCAGCAGCTTAGGGCGGGAGGGTCGCATTCAGTACTTC.

The rearrangement uses TRBV28 and TRBJ2-7; 7 positions agree with TRBD1. Germline V gene data show CDR1 as MDHEN and CDR2 as SYDVKM. This CDR3 region has 12 residues. Trimming cost V 5 bases and J 3 bases; bases outside gene matches: 1. The CDR3 region is CASSRDSYEQYV. The CDR3 DNA sequence: TGTGCCAGCAGTCGGGACAGCTACGAGCAGTACGTC.

This chain uses TRBV15 with TRBJ1-2, with D unclear. V was cut by 1 base and J by 4 bases, with 19 bases left in between. Germline CDR1 is LNHNV and CDR2 is YYDKDF (reference sequence). The CDR3 loop spans 17 amino acids. The CDR3 coding sequence is TGTGCCACCAGCAGAGGCCCCGGGTCTCCCCTCGGCTATGGCTACACCTTC. It yields the protein CATSRGPGSPLGYGYTF.

In nucleotides, the CDR3 is TGTGCCAGCAGCACACCGGGACAGGGGTACAATGAGCAGTTCTTC. Residues: CASSTPGQGYNEQFF. The rearrangement joins TRBV5-6 to TRBJ2-1, with 10 bases aligning to TRBD1. Germline V gene lookup returns CDR1 SGHDT and CDR2 YYEEEE. The CDR3 has 15 residues. The junction had 5 bases not matched to a gene; V was cut back by 4 bases and J by 4 bases.

This clone appeared a single time. The genes are TRBV18 and TRBJ1-4; a weak D match, TRBD1 (5 bases). The germline V and J ends were trimmed by 3 bases and 8 bases, with 16 bases remaining between them. The V gene's germline CDR1 is KGHSH and CDR2 LQKENI. The CDR3 has 15 amino acids. CDR3 nucleotides: TGTGCCAGCTCACCTACCGGGACCGGGGGAGAAAAACTGTTTTTT. This encodes CASSPTGTGGEKLFF.

The J gene is TRBJ2-1, the V gene TRBV15; 7 bases agree with TRBD1. With V trimmed by 4 bases and J by 4 bases, 13 bases remained unmatched. Germline V CDR1 and CDR2: LNHNV, YYDKDF (reference sequence). This CDR3 contains 17 residues. CDR3 protein: CATSTQRRQGDYNEQFF. The CDR3 nucleotides are TGTGCCACCAGCACACAGAGGAGGCAGGGGGATTACAATGAGCAGTTCTTC.

The chain uses TRBV6-4 and TRBJ2-5; D ambiguous. This CDR3 is 12 amino acids long. The V end was cut by 8 bases, the J end by 14 bases, with 21 bases between. The V gene's germline CDR1 is MRHNA and CDR2 SNTAGT. The DNA of the CDR3 is TGTGCCAGCGGAGAATCCGGCGGTGTTGTTTACTTC. Its protein is CASGESGGVVYF.

This chain links TRBV7-2 with TRBJ2-2; D possibly corresponds to TRBD1 (6 bases). CDR3 size: 14 residues. V was clipped by 6 bases and J by 0 bases, with 8 bases between them. The germline V gene encodes CDR1 SGHTA and CDR2 FQGNSA. The CDR3 is CASSSGANTGELFF. The CDR3 nucleotides are TGTGCCAGCAGTTCAGGGGCGAACACCGGGGAGCTGTTTTTT.

The chain combines TRBV7-2 with TRBJ1-3, with D possibly matching TRBD1 (6 bases). The V end was cut by 0 bases, the J end by 3 bases, with 12 bases between. From germline, CDR1 is SGHTA and CDR2 FQGNSA. This CDR3 has 16 amino acids. The chain's CDR3 is CASSLAGAGVGNTIYF. CDR3 DNA sequence: TGTGCCAGCAGCTTAGCAGGGGCAGGGGTTGGAAACACCATATATTTT.

V is TRBV7-8 and J is TRBJ1-2, with D possibly matching TRBD1 (6 bases). With 5 bases removed from V and 0 bases from J, the gap between germline ends came to 16 bases. The CDR3 sequence is 16 residues long. The germline V gene has CDR1 SGHVS and CDR2 FQNEAQ. This CDR3 reads CASSPRQDSANYGYTF. CDR3 sequence (DNA): TGTGCCAGCAGCCCAAGACAGGACTCAGCTAACTATGGCTACACCTTC.

This sequence joins TRBV18 and TRBJ1-4; D perhaps matches TRBD1 (5 bases). CDR1 and CDR2 (germline): KGHSH, LQKENI. The V end was cut by 3 bases, the J end by 4 bases, with 18 bases between. The CDR3 runs 17 residues. The CDR3 loop is CASSPLSLGLSNEKLFF. CDR3 bases: TGTGCCAGCTCACCCCTAAGTCTGGGACTGAGTAATGAAAAACTGTTTTTT.

This rearrangement joins TRBV18 to TRBJ2-7; the D gene is possibly TRBD1 (6 bases). The CDR3 is made up of 17 amino acids. Looked up from germline, CDR1 is KGHSH and CDR2 is LQKENI. The V end was cut by 6 bases, the J end by 4 bases, with 25 bases between. CDR3 bases: TGTGCCAGCTCTCTTTCCTACAGGGAAGGGGCCACTTACGAGCAGTACGTC. Amino acid sequence: CASSLSYREGATYEQYV.

This chain links TRBV7-2 with TRBJ1-5; 10 bases fit TRBD1. The CDR3 spans 16 residues. CDR1 is SGHTA, CDR2 FQGNSA, per germline. With V trimmed by 5 bases and J by 3 bases, 7 bases remained unmatched. The CDR3 protein is CASSPRGTGVNQPQHF. CDR3 DNA: TGTGCCAGCAGCCCACGCGGGACAGGGGTCAATCAGCCCCAGCATTTT.

This sequence joins TRBV4-3 and TRBJ1-1, with D uncertain. The germline gives CDR1 LGHNA, CDR2 YSLEER. CDR3 length equals 14 residues. The V end was cut by 0 bases, the J end by 2 bases, with 7 bases between. The CDR3 reads CASSQDLGNTEAFF. Here the CDR3 DNA reads TGCGCCAGCAGCCAAGATCTAGGTAACACTGAAGCTTTCTTT.

V gene TRBV25-1 combines with J gene TRBJ1-4, with TRBD1 identical over 8 bases. Germline CDR1 MGHDK, CDR2 SYGVNS. The J segment lost 6 bases and the V segment lost 8 bases, leaving 5 bases of the junction unmatched. The CDR3 contains 13 residues. The CDR3 protein is CASLGQGYEKLFF. CDR3 DNA sequence: TGTGCCAGCTTAGGACAGGGCTATGAAAAACTGTTTTTT.

The chain is built from TRBV27 and TRBJ2-3; perhaps TRBD2 as D (6 bases). Germline V gives CDR1 MNHEY, CDR2 SMNVEV (reference sequence). Trimming took 2 bases from V and 3 from J, leaving 15 bases between them. This CDR3 is built from 16 residues. CDR3 sequence: CASSLNGAEGTDTQYF. CDR3 nucleotide sequence: TGTGCCAGCAGTTTAAACGGAGCGGAGGGGACAGATACGCAGTATTTT.

The V call is TRBV9, the J call TRBJ2-1, with TRBD2 as a possible D gene (5 bases). V lost 4 bases to trimming and J lost 9 bases, with 14 bases between them. The length of the CDR3 is 13 residues. Germline CDR1 SGDLS, CDR2 YYNGEE. DNA for the CDR3: TGTGCCAGCAGCACTGCTGGGAGTCCTGAGCAGTTCTTC. Amino acids: CASSTAGSPEQFF.